This TCR beta chain stems from a study of PD-1 blockade in classical Hodgkin lymphoma. Study findings and constraints: Those achieving complete response showed baseline diversity like newly diagnosed patients. Healthy donors were reported to have higher baseline TCR diversity than newly diagnosed patients. Undefined causes, possibly disease activity or prior therapy, underlie the repertoire differences.

A word on this clone: Its antigen is not known.

All trial patients relapsed after autologous stem cell transplantation. Responses achieved at best were complete response, partial response or progressive disease. Trimming cost V 4 bases and J 5 bases; bases outside gene matches: 8. The V gene's germline CDR1 is SEHNR and CDR2 FQNEAQ (reference sequence). The CDR3 loop spans 15 amino acids. Measured with immunoSEQ multiplex PCR; TCRdb has only the in-frame clones, and not every one. This table holds approximately 99,000 clones, around 81% found once. This TCR derives from a human donor with classical Hodgkin lymphoma. V is TRBV7-9 and J is TRBJ2-3, with TRBD1 identical over 8 bases. Source: peripheral blood mononuclear cells (PBMCs), taken before the second cycle of nivolumab. CDR3 coding DNA: TGTGCCAGCAGCTCTGGACAGGGTAGTGGAGATACGCAGTATTTT. Protein product: CASSSGQGSGDTQYF.